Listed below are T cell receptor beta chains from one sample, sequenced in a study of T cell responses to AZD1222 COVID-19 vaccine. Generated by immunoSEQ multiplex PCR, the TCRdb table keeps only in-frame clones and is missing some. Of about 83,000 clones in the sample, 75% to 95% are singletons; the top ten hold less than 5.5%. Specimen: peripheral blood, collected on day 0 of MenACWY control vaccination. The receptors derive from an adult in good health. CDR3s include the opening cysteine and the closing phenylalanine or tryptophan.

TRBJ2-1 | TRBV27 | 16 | CASRRAGEPAYNEQFF
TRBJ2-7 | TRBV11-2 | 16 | CASSFPLAASSYEQYF
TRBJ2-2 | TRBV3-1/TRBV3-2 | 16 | CASSQPAGGRTGELFF
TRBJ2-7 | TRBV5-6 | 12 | CASSLGRNEQYF
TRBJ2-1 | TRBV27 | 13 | CASTLAGDNEQFF
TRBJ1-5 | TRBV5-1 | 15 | CASSLEGTGNQPQHF
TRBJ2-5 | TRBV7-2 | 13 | CASSLPSVKTQYF
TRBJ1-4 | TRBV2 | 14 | CASSEAPRGGKLFF
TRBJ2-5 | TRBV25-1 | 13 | CASSETTGETQYF
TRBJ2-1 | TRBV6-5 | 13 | CASRAGFYNEQFF
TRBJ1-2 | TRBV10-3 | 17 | CAISESVPAGANYGYTF
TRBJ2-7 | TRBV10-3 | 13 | CAIRERGIIEQYF
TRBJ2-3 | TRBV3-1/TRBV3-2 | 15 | CASSQRRGGTDTQYF
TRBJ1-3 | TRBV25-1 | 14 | CASSDRSSGNTIYF
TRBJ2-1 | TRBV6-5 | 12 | CASKGWSDEQFF
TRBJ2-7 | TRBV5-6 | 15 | CASSLTGTTSYEQYF
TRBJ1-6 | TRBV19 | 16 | CASSRQESSYNSPLHF